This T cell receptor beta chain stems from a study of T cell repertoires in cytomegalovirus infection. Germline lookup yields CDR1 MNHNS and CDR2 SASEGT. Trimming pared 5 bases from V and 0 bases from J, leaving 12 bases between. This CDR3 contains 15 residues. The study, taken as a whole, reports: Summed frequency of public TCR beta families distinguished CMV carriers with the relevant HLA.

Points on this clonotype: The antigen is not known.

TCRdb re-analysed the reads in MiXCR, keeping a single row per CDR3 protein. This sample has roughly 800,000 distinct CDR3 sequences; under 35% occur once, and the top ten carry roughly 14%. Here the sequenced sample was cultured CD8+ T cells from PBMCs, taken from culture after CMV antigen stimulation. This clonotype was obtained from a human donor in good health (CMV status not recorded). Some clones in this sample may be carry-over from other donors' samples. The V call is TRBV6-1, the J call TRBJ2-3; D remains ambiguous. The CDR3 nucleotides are TGTGCCAGCAGTTATAAGGAACCGAGCACAGATACGCAGTATTTT. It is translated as CASSYKEPSTDTQYF.